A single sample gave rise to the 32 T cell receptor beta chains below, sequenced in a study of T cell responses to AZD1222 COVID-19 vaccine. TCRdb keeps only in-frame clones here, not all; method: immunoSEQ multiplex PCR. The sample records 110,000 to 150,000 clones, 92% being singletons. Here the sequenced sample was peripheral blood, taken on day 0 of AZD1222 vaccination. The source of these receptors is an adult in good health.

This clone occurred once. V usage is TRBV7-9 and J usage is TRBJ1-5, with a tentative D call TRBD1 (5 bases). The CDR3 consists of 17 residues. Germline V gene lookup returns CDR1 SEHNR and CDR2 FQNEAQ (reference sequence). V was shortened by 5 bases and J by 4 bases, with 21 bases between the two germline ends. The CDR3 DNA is TGTGCCAGCAGCCTAACCGGGGCAGGTTTTTCAAATCAGCCCCAGCATTTT. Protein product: CASSLTGAGFSNQPQHF.

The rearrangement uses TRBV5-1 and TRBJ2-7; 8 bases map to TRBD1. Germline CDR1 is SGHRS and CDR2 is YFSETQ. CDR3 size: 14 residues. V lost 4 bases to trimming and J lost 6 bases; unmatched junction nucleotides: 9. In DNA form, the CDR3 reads TGCGCCAGCAGCCTCGACAGGGGCCCAGGCGAGCAGTACTTC. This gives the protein CASSLDRGPGEQYF.

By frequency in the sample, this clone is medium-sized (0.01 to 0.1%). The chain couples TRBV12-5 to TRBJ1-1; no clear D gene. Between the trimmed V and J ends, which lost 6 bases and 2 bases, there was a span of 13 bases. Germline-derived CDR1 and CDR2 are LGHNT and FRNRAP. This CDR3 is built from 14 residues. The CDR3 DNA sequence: TGTGCTAGTGGAATGACTTCCCACAACACTGAAGCTTTCTTT. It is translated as CASGMTSHNTEAFF.

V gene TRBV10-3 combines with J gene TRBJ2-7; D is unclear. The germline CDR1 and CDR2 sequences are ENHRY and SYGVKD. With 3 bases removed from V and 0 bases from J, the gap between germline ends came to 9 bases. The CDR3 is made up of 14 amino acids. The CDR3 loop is CAISEAESSYEQYF. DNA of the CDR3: TGTGCCATCAGTGAAGCAGAGAGCTCCTACGAGCAGTACTTC.

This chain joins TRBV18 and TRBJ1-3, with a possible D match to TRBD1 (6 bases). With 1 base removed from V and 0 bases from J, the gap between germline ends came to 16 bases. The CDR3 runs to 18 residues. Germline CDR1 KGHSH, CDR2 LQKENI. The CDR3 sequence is CASSPRDAGTLSGNTIYF. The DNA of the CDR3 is TGTGCCAGCTCACCACGGGACGCCGGGACACTCTCTGGAAACACCATATATTTT.

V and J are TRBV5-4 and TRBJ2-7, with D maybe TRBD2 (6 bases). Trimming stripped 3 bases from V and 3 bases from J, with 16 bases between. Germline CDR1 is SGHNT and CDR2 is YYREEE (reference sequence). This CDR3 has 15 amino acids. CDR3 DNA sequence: TGTGCCAGCAGCTGGGGGAGGAGCGTACGCTACGAGCAGTACTTC. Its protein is CASSWGRSVRYEQYF.

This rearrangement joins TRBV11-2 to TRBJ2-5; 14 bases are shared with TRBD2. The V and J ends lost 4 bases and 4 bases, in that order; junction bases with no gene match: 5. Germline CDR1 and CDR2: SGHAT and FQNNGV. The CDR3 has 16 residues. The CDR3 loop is CASSSLGLAGVETQYF. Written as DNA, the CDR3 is TGTGCCAGCAGCTCCCTGGGACTAGCGGGGGTAGAGACCCAGTACTTC. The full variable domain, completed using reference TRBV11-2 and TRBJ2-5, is EAGVAQSPRYKIIEKRQSVAFWCNPISGHATLYWYQQILGQGPKLLIQFQNNGVVDDSQLPKDRFSAERLKGVDSTLKIQPAKLEDSAVYLCASSSLGLAGVETQYFGPGTRLLVL.

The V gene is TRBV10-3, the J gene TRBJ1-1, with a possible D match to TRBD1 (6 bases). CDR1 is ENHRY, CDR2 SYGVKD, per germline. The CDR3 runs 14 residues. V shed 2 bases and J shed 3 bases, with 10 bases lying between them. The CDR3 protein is CAISEGQPYTEAFF. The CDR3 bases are TGTGCCATCAGTGAGGGACAGCCTTACACTGAAGCTTTCTTT.

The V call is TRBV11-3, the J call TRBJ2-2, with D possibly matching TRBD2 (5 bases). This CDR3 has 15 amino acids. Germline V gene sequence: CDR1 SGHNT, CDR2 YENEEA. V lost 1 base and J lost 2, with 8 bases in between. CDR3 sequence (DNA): TGTGCCAGCAGCTTAGGGCTAGCTAACACCGGGGAGCTGTTTTTT. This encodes CASSLGLANTGELFF. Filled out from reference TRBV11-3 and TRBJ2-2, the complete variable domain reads EAGVVQSPRYKIIEKKQPVAFWCNPISGHNTLYWYLQNLGQGPELLIRYENEEAVDDSQLPKDRFSAERLKGVDSTLKIQPAELGDSAVYLCASSLGLANTGELFFGEGSRLTVL.

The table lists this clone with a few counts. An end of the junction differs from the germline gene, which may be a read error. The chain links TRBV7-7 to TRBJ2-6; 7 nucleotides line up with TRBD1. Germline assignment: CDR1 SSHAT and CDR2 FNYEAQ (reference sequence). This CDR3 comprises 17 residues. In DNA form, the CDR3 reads TGTGCTAGCAGCAGTTGGGACAGAGCGTCTGGGGCCAACGTCCTGACTTTC. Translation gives CASSSWDRASGANVLTF. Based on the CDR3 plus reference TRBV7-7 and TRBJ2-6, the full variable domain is GAGVSQSPRYKVTKRGQDVTLRCDPISSHATLYWYQQALGQGPEFLTYFNYEAQPDKSGLPSDRFSAERPEGSISTLTIQRTEQRDSAMYRCASSSWDRASGANVLTFGAGSRLTVL.

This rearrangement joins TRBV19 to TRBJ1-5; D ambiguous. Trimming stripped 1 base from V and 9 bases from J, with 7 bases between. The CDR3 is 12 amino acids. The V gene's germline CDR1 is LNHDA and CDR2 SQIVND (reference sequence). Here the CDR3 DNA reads TGTGCCAGTAGTATAGTTGGCGGGCCCCAGCATTTT. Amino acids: CASSIVGGPQHF.

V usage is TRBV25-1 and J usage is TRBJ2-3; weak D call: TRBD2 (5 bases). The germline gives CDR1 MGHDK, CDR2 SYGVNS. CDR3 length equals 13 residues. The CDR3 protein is CASSLGGSDTQYF. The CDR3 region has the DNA TGTGCAAGCTCTCTTGGAGGATCAGATACGCAGTATTTT.

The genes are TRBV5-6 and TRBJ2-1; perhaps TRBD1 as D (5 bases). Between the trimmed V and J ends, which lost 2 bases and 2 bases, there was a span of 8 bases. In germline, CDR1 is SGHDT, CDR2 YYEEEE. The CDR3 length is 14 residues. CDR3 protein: CASSLRGPYNEQFF. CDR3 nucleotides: TGTGCCAGCAGCTTAAGGGGCCCCTACAATGAGCAGTTCTTC.

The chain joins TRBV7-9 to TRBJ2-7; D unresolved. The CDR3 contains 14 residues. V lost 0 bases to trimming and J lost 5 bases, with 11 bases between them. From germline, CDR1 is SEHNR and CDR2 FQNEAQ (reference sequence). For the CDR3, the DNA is TGTGCCAGCAGCTTAGCCCCGTTGGACCACGAGCAGTACTTC. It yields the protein CASSLAPLDHEQYF.

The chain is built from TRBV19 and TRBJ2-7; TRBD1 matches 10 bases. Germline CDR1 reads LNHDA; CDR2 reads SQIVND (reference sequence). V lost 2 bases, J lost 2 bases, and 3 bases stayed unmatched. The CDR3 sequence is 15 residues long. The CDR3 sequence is CASSITGTGAYEQYF. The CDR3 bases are TGTGCCAGTAGTATAACCGGGACAGGGGCCTACGAGCAGTACTTC.

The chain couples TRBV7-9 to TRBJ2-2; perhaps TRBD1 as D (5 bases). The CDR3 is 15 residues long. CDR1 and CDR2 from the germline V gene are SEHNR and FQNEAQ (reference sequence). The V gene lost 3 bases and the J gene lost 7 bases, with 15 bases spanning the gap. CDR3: CASSLGSLRGGELFF. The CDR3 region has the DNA TGTGCCAGCAGCTTGGGGTCCCTAAGGGGCGGGGAGCTGTTTTTT.

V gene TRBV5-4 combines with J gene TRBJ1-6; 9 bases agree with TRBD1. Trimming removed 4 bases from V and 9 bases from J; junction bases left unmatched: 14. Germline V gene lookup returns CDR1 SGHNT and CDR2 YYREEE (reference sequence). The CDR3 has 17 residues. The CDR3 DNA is TGTGCCAGCAGCGGCCGGGACAGGGATCCGAAAGGTTCACCCCTCCACTTT. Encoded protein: CASSGRDRDPKGSPLHF.

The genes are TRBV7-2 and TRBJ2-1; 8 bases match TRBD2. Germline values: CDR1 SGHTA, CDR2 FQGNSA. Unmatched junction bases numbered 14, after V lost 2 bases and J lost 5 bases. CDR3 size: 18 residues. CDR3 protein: CASSLIAGGYTSHNEQFF. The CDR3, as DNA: TGTGCCAGCAGCTTAATTGCGGGGGGCTACACGAGTCACAATGAGCAGTTCTTC.

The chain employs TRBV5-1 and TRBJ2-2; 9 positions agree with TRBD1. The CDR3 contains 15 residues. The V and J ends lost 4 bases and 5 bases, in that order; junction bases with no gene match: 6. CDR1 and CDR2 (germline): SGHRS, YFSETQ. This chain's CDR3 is CASSHRGRMTGELFF. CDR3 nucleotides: TGCGCCAGCAGCCACAGGGGGCGCATGACCGGGGAGCTGTTTTTT. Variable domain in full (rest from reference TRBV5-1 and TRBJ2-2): KAGVTQTPRYLIKTRGQQVTLSCSPISGHRSVSWYQQTPGQGLQFLFEYFSETQRNKGNFPGRFSGRQFSNSRSEMNVSTLELGDSALYLCASSHRGRMTGELFFGEGSRLTVL.

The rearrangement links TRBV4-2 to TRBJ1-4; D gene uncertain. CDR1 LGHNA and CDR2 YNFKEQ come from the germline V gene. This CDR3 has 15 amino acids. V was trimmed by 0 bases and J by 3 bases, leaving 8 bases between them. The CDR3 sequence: CASSQDRKANEKLFF. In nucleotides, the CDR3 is TGTGCCAGCAGCCAAGATCGCAAGGCTAATGAAAAACTGTTTTTT.

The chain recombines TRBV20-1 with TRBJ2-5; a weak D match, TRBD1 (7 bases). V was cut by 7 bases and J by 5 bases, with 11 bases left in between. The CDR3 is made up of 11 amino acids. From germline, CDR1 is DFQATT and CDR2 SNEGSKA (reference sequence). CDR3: CSGRGDETQYF. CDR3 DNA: TGCAGTGGCAGGGGGGACGAGACCCAGTACTTC.

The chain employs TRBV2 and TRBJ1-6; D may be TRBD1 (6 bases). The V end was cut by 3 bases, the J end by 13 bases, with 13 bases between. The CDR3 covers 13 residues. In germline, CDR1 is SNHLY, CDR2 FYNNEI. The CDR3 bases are TGTGCCAGCAGTGACGACCCGAGGGGGCCCCTCCACTTT. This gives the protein CASSDDPRGPLHF.

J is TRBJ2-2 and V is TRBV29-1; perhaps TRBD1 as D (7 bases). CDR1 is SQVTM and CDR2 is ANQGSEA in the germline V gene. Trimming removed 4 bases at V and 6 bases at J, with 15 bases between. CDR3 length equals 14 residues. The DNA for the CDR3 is TGCAGCGTTGCCGGCAGGGGGGAGGCCGGGGAGCTGTTTTTT. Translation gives CSVAGRGEAGELFF.

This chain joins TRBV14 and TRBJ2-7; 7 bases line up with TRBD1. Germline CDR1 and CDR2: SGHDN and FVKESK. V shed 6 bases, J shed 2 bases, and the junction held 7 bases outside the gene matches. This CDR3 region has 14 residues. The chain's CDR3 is CASSHPGQTYEQYF. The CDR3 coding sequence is TGTGCCAGCAGTCACCCGGGACAGACCTACGAGCAGTACTTC.

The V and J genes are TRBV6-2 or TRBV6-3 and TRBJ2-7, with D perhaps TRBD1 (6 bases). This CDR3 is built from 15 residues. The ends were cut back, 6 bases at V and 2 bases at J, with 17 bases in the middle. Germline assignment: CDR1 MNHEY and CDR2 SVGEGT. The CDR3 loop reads CASSLFTGLTYEQYF. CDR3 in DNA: TGTGCCAGCAGCCTCTTCACAGGGCTAACCTACGAGCAGTACTTC.

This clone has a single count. The CDR3 protein is CASGAGQGSSLSTDTQYF. CDR3 nucleotides: TGTGCCAGCGGGGCGGGACAGGGGTCTTCTCTGTCCACAGATACGCAGTATTTT. The chain joins TRBV6-8 to TRBJ2-3, with 10 bases that match TRBD1. Germline trimming cut 8 bases from V and 2 bases from J; bases unmatched to any gene: 16. This CDR3 is built from 18 residues. Germline CDR1 MNHGY, CDR2 SAAAGT.

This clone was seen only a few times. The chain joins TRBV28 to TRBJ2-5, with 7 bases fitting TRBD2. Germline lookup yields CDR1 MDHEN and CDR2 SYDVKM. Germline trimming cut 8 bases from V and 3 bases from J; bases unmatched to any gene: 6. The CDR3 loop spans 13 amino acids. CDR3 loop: CASAGDGEETQYF. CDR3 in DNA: TGTGCCAGCGCGGGAGACGGGGAAGAGACCCAGTACTTC.

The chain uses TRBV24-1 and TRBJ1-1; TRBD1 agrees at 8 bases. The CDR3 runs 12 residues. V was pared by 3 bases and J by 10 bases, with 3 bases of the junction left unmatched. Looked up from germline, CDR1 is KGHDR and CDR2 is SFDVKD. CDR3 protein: CATSDQQGGAFF. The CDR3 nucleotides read TGTGCCACCAGTGATCAACAGGGGGGAGCTTTCTTT.

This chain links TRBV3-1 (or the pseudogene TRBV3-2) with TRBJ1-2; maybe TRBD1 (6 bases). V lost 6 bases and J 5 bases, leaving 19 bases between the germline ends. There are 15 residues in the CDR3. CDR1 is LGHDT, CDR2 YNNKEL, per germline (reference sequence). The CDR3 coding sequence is TGTGCCAGCAGGAACAGGGAGGTCTCTAGTTATGGCTACACCTTC. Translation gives CASRNREVSSYGYTF.

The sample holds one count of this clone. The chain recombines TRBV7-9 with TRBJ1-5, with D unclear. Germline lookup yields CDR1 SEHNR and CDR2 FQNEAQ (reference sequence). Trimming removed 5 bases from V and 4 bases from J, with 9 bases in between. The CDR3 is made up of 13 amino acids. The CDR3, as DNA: TGTGCCAGCAGCCCGGACGGGAATCAGCCCCAGCATTTT. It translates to CASSPDGNQPQHF.

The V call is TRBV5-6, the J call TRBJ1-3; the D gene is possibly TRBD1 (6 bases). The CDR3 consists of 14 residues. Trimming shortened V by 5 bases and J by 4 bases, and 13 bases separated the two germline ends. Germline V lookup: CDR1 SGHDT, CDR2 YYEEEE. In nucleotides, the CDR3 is TGTGCCAGCAGGACATGGGGGCGCGGAAACACCATATATTTT. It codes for CASRTWGRGNTIYF.

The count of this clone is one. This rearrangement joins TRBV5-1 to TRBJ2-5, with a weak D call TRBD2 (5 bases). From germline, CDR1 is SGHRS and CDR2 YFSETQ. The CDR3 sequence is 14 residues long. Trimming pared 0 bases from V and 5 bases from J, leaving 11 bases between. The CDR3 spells CASSLGSGPETQYF. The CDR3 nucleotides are TGCGCCAGCAGCTTGGGAAGCGGTCCGGAGACCCAGTACTTC.